A single count supports the clone carrying this T cell receptor (beta chain). The data were produced by immunoSEQ multiplex PCR, yet TCRdb's version contains in-frame clones alone and is incomplete. This sample has approximately 22,000 clones, with more than 75% found just once. This CDR3 contains 14 residues. The V gene lost 5 bases and the J gene lost 1 base, with 12 bases spanning the gap. Germline-derived CDR1 and CDR2 are SGHTA and FQGNSA. These data originate in a study of blood T cell repertoires in COVID-19. The receptor was derived from a human donor in a cohort sampled during active COVID-19. The chain carries TRBV7-2 and TRBJ2-7; D call uncertain. Sequenced material: peripheral blood. Here the CDR3 DNA reads TGTGCCAGCAGCGATCAACGGCGGTCCTACGAGCAGTACTTC. This translates into CASSDQRRSYEQYF.